This T cell receptor beta chain was sequenced in a study of blood T cell repertoires in COVID-19. Study-level background: COVID-19 samples from acute and convalescent phases originated in the United States, Italy and Spain.

In the study's own analysis: The authors estimated nucleated cell counts from reference gene primer amplification. The repertoire was sequenced with immunoSEQ multiplex PCR; TCRdb's copy has only in-frame clones and lacks some. V and J calls and clone size follow that table, whereas D and trimming were derived from the DNA. In the table there are 150,000 to 160,000 clones, 80% of which are singletons. Trimming at V came to 6 bases and at J to 7 bases, leaving 8 bases not matched to a gene. CDR1 is LNHDA and CDR2 is SQIVND in the germline V gene (reference sequence). The CDR3 has 14 residues. The chain uses TRBV19 and TRBJ1-3; 8 nucleotides agree with TRBD1. Source material: peripheral blood. The TCR sequence derives from a man in his 60s with acute or convalescent COVID-19. CDR3 amino acids: CASRGQAFANTIYF. The CDR3 bases are TGTGCCAGTAGGGGACAGGCTTTCGCGAACACCATATATTTT.